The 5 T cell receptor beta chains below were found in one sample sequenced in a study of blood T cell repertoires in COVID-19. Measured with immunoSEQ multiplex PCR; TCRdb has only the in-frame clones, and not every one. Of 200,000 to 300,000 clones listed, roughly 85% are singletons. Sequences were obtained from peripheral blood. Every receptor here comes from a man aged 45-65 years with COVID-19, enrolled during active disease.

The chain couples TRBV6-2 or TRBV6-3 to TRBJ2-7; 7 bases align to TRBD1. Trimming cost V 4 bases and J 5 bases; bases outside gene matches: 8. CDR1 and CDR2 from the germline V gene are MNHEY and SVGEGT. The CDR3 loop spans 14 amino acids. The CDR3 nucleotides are TGTGCCAGCAGTTCGACAGGGCTACGGGACGAGCAGTACTTC. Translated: CASSSTGLRDEQYF.

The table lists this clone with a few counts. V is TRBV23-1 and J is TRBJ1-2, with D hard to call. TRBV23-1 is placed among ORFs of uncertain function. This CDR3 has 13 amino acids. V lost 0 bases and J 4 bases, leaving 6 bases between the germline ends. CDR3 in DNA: TGCGCCAGCAGTCAATCGCCGGTCTATGGCTACACCTTC. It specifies CASSQSPVYGYTF.

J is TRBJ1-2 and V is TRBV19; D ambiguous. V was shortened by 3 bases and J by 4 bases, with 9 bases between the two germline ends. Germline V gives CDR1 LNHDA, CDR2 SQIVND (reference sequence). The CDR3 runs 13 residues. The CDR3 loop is CASSILVGYGYTF. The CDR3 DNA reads TGTGCCAGTAGTATTCTGGTCGGCTATGGCTACACCTTC.

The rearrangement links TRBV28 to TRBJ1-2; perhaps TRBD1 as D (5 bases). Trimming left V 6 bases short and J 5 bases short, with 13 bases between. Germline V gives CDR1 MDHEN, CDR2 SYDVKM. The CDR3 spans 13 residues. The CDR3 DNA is TGTGCCAGCAGACCAGGGCAGTTTTATGGCTACACCTTC. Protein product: CASRPGQFYGYTF.

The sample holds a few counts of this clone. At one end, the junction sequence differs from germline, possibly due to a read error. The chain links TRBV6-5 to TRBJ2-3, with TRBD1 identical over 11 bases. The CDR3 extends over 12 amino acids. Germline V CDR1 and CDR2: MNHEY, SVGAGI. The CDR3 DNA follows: TGTGCCAGCAGTTCTTCCGGGACAGGGGGAAACTTT. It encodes CASSSSGTGGNF.